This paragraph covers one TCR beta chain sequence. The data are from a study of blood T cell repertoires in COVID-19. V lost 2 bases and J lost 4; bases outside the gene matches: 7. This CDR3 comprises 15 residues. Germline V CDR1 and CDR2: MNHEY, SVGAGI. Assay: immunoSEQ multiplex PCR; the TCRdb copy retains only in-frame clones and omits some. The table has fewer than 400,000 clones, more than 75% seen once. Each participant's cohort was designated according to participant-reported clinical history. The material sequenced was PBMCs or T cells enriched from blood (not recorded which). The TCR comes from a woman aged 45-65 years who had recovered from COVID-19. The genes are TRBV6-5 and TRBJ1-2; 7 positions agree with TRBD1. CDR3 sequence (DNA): TGTGCCAGCAGTTACAGGGGGTCAGGGGGCTATGGCTACACCTTC. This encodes CASSYRGSGGYGYTF.